This record looks at one T cell receptor (beta chain) sequence and its context. Its antigen remains unidentified. The sample originates from a study of blood T cells in healthy people across ages. Across the whole study: There was about one barcoded beta molecule captured by template switching per two T cells. Study results and limitations: There were more naive CD4+ cells and higher diversity in long-lived donors than in aged donors.

V was clipped by 5 bases and J by 3 bases, with 10 bases between them. From germline, CDR1 is SEHNR and CDR2 FQNEAQ (reference sequence). The CDR3 extends over 13 amino acids. PCR was performed a second time for about 7 to 11 cycles using a sample-barcoded 5' primer and a J-beta primer mix. There were at least 2.5 million CDR3-containing paired-end reads obtained from each sample. TCRdb re-called the 5' RACE reads through MiXCR, storing one row per CDR3 protein. In the table there are 700,000 or so distinct CDR3 sequences, roughly 20% of which are singletons. This sequence was found in a man in his 70s in good health. The specimen was blood. The gene calls are TRBV7-9 and TRBJ1-1; D ambiguous. As DNA, the CDR3 is TGTGCCAGCAGCCCCGGGGATTACACTGAAGCTTTCTTT. Translating it yields CASSPGDYTEAFF.